The source of this TCR beta chain is a study of shared clonotypes between healthy human individuals. Trimming cost V 4 bases and J 8 bases, with 20 bases left between them. This CDR3 region has 14 residues. Germline CDR1 SQVTM, CDR2 ANQGSEA. Produced via immunoSEQ multiplex PCR; TCRdb's table is partial and in-frame only. The sample has more than 2,000,000 clones; approximately 95% are singletons. Material for sequencing was naive CD4+ T cells from PBMCs. Subset noted: CD45RA+ positively selected. The chain combines TRBV29-1 with TRBJ1-2, with a tentative D call TRBD1 (6 bases). The TCR comes from a man younger than 35 in good health. Some clones in this sample may be carry-over from other donors' samples. The CDR3, as DNA: TGCAGCGTTGCCCTACACCTTAACAGGGCCGGCTACACCTTC. Protein product: CSVALHLNRAGYTF.